Listed below are T cell receptor beta chains from one sample, sequenced in a study of blood T cell repertoires in COVID-19. TCRdb's copy holds only in-frame clones and misses some; the assay was immunoSEQ multiplex PCR. The repertoire holds 250,000 to 350,000 clones, with roughly nine tenths as singletons. Sequenced sample: PBMCs or T cells enriched from blood (not recorded which). The receptor set was obtained from a woman between 25 and 40 years old who had recovered from COVID-19. CDR3s include the opening cysteine and the closing phenylalanine or tryptophan. D genes are given only for firm matches. Only some rows state a clone size, as once, few, many or a class for expanded clones.

D | size | J | V | DNA | CDR3
- | - | TRBJ2-7 | TRBV10-3 | TGTGCCATCCAGAAGTCCTCTCCCTACGAGCAGTACTTC | CAIQKSSPYEQYF
- | - | TRBJ2-5 | TRBV7-3 | TGTGCCAGCAGCCCTACTGGTCCTCCAGAGACCCAGTACTTC | CASSPTGPPETQYF
- | - | TRBJ1-2 | TRBV19 | TGTGCCAGTAGTACCCGGACAGTCACAGCTGGCTACACCTTC | CASSTRTVTAGYTF
- | - | TRBJ2-7 | TRBV14 | TGTGCCAGCAGCCAAGATTTAGGGGGGGACTACGAGCAGTACTTC | CASSQDLGGDYEQYF
- | - | TRBJ1-3 | TRBV19 | TGTGCCAGTAGTCCCCGGGCCAGGGCTTATGGAAACACCATATATTTT | CASSPRARAYGNTIYF
- | - | TRBJ1-4 | TRBV7-9 | TGTGCCAGCAGCTTAGTCGGTAGGGGCTTCAATGAAAAACTGTTTTTT | CASSLVGRGFNEKLFF
TRBD1 | - | TRBJ1-2 | TRBV5-6 | TGTGCCAGCAGCATTGCGAACAGGGGGGGCTACACCTTC | CASSIANRGGYTF
TRBD1 | few | TRBJ2-7 | TRBV3-1/TRBV3-2 | TGTGCCAGCAGCCGTCAGGACAGGGGTGGCTACGAGCAGTACTTC | CASSRQDRGGYEQYF
TRBD1 | - | TRBJ2-1 | TRBV12-5 | TGTGCTAGTGGTCGACAGGGGACGGCAGATGAGCAGTTCTTC | CASGRQGTADEQFF
TRBD1 | once | TRBJ1-6 | TRBV4-1 | TGCGCCAGCAGCCAAGAAGGGACAGGGGGAAATTCACCCCTCCACTTT | CASSQEGTGGNSPLHF
- | - | TRBJ2-5 | TRBV7-2 | TGTGCCAGCAGCTGGGCTTGGGTCGGAGAGACCCAGTACTTC | CASSWAWVGETQYF
TRBD1 | - | TRBJ2-1 | TRBV7-9 | TGTGCCAGCAGCTTGACAGGGTCGAGTGAATTCTTC | CASSLTGSSEFF
- | - | TRBJ2-2 | TRBV7-6 | TGTGCCAGCAGCTTAGAGGGACACAAAAACACCGGGGAGCTGTTTTTT | CASSLEGHKNTGELFF
- | - | TRBJ2-1 | TRBV2 | TGTGCCAGCCCTCACACCTCATCCTACAATGAGCAGTTCTTC | CASPHTSSYNEQFF
- | - | TRBJ2-3 | TRBV5-1 | TGCGCCAGCAGCAACGGGATGCGTACGCAGTATTTT | CASSNGMRTQYF
- | - | TRBJ1-3 | TRBV7-9 | TGTGCCAGCAGCTGGGGACAATCTGCCTCTGGAAACACCATATATTTT | CASSWGQSASGNTIYF
- | - | TRBJ1-1 | TRBV12-3/TRBV12-4 | TGTGCCAGCAGTTTTCGGGGTAGGACTGAAGCTTTCTTT | CASSFRGRTEAFF
TRBD1 | - | TRBJ1-2 | TRBV27 | TGTGCCAGCAGTTCATTCTATAAGACAGGGGAAGGTTATAACTATGGCTACACCTTC | CASSSFYKTGEGYNYGYTF
TRBD1 | few | TRBJ1-5 | TRBV3-1/TRBV3-2 | TGTGCCAGCAGCCAAGGGGGGACAGTTGGCAATCAGCCCCAGCATTTT | CASSQGGTVGNQPQHF
TRBD1 | - | TRBJ1-2 | TRBV6-2/TRBV6-3 | TGTGCCAGCAGTAAGTGGACAGGAGGCTACACCTTC | CASSKWTGGYTF
TRBD1 | once | TRBJ1-3 | TRBV14 | TGTGCCAGCGGCTCCCGAAATAGGGACAGGGTAAGCTCTGGAAACACCATATATTTT | CASGSRNRDRVSSGNTIYF
TRBD1 | once | TRBJ2-5 | TRBV6-5 | TGTGCCAGCAGTCTTACAGGGGGCGCACGGGAGACCCAGTACTTC | CASSLTGGARETQYF
TRBD1 | - | TRBJ2-7 | TRBV28 | TGTGCCAGCTCCACCACAGGGGGCGAAAACGAGCAGTACTTC | CASSTTGGENEQYF
- | once | TRBJ2-3 | TRBV6-5 | TGTGCCAGCAGATACTTCGGGGGCACAGATACGCAGTATTTT | CASRYFGGTDTQYF
- | - | TRBJ1-5 | TRBV28 | TGTGCCAGCAGTTTAGAGATTTCGGGTCAGCCCCAGCATTTT | CASSLEISGQPQHF
- | - | TRBJ1-5 | TRBV7-8 | TGTGCCAGCAGCATGGGAGGCAATCAGCCCCAGCATTTT | CASSMGGNQPQHF
- | - | TRBJ2-7 | TRBV18 | TGTGCCAGCTCACCAACAGGGAGCTCCTACGAGCAGTACTTC | CASSPTGSSYEQYF
TRBD2 | - | TRBJ2-7 | TRBV9 | TGTGCCAGCAGCGGTGGACTAGCGGGGGCGGCCTACGAGCAGTACTTC | CASSGGLAGAAYEQYF
- | - | TRBJ1-5 | TRBV15 | TGTGCCACCTGGAGGTGGACTAGGGGCCCAACCAATCAGCCCCAGCATTTT | CATWRWTRGPTNQPQHF
TRBD1 | once | TRBJ1-2 | TRBV5-1 | TGCGCCAGCAGCTTGGAGGGACAGAGGACAGTTTATGGCTACACCTTC | CASSLEGQRTVYGYTF
- | - | TRBJ2-2 | TRBV5-1 | TGCGCCAGCAGCTTTCCAACTCGGACCGGGGAGCTGTTTTTT | CASSFPTRTGELFF
- | - | TRBJ2-7 | TRBV21-1 | TGTGCCAGCAGCCCCCCGGACAGTAGATGCTACGAGCAGTACTTC | CASSPPDSRCYEQYF
- | once | TRBJ1-1 | TRBV28 | TGTGCCAGCAGTACCCCGGGGAGGGCGGCCACTGAAGCTTTCTTT | CASSTPGRAATEAFF
- | - | TRBJ1-1 | TRBV28 | TGTGCCAGCAGTCTACCCCAGGGTGCGGCTATGAACACTGAAGCTTTCTTT | CASSLPQGAAMNTEAFF
- | - | TRBJ2-3 | TRBV5-1 | TGCGCCAGCAGTCTCCCCTCCTCTAGCACAGATACGCAGTATTTT | CASSLPSSSTDTQYF
- | - | TRBJ1-2 | TRBV3-1/TRBV3-2 | TGTGCCAGCAGCCAAGATGGGGCAGGGGCGACGGATGGCTACACCTTC | CASSQDGAGATDGYTF
- | - | TRBJ1-1 | TRBV5-5 | TGTGCCAGCAGCTGGGGGCAGATGAACACTGAAGCTTTCTTT | CASSWGQMNTEAFF
TRBD1 | - | TRBJ1-6 | TRBV14 | TGTGCCAGCAGCCAAAAACGCAACCGGGACAGTAATTCACCCCTCCACTTT | CASSQKRNRDSNSPLHF
- | - | TRBJ2-1 | TRBV19 | TGTGCCAGTAGTATAGCGGGTTCTGTTACACATCCGTTCTTC | CASSIAGSVTHPFF
- | once | TRBJ2-7 | TRBV2 | TGTGCCAGCAGTGCGGGCGAGCAGTACTTC | CASSAGEQYF
- | - | TRBJ2-1 | TRBV5-4 | TGTGCCAGCAGCTTGGACGGAGAACTCAACAATGAGCAGTTCTTC | CASSLDGELNNEQFF
TRBD1 | - | TRBJ1-6 | TRBV6-2/TRBV6-3 | TGTGCCAGCAGTAAGACCGGGACAGGGGGCTCACCCCTCCACTTT | CASSKTGTGGSPLHF
- | once | TRBJ1-5 | TRBV27 | TGTGCCAGCAGTTTTCTTCCCCTCTCGGGAAATCAGCCCCAGCATTTT | CASSFLPLSGNQPQHF
- | - | TRBJ2-7 | TRBV5-4 | TGTGCCAGCAGCACCCGACTAAGGCCCCTTGAGCAGTACTTC | CASSTRLRPLEQYF
TRBD1 | - | TRBJ1-1 | TRBV18 | TGTGCCAGCTCGACAGGGTTCTCAAGCACTGAAGCTTTCTTT | CASSTGFSSTEAFF
TRBD2 | - | TRBJ2-1 | TRBV5-1 | TGCGCCAGCAGCGATGGGACTAGCGTGTACAATGAGCAGTTCTTC | CASSDGTSVYNEQFF
- | - | TRBJ2-7 | TRBV24-1 | TGTGCCACCAGTGATGGGACGTTCCGGGACTCCCTTTACTTC | CATSDGTFRDSLYF
TRBD2 | once | TRBJ2-1 | TRBV28 | TGTGCCAGCAGTTTAGGGAGGGGTGAGCAGTTCTTC | CASSLGRGEQFF
- | - | TRBJ2-7 | TRBV11-2 | TGTGCCAGCAGCCTCTCTTCCTACGAGCAGTACTTC | CASSLSSYEQYF
TRBD2 | once | TRBJ2-2 | TRBV7-9 | TGTGCCAGCAGCCCCTTTAGCGGGGGGCTCGCTGGGGAGCTGTTTTTT | CASSPFSGGLAGELFF
TRBD1 | - | TRBJ1-1 | TRBV10-3 | TGTGCCATCAGTGTGTCTTTTCAGGGGGACACTGAAGCTTTCTTT | CAISVSFQGDTEAFF
TRBD1 | - | TRBJ1-1 | TRBV7-9 | TGTGCCAGCAGCGCCCAGGGGGTTGAAGCTTTCTTT | CASSAQGVEAFF
TRBD2 | - | TRBJ2-1 | TRBV20-1 | TGCAGTGCTAGTCGAGCGGGAGGGCCGGATGAGCAGTTCTTC | CSASRAGGPDEQFF